The sequence of this T cell receptor (beta chain) was determined in a study of CD8 T cells in Susac syndrome. RNA, at about 0.45 to 1 ug, was reverse transcribed with random hexamers. TCRdb reanalysed the immunoSEQ multiplex PCR reads using MiXCR and keeps one entry per CDR3 protein. The table shows some 300,000 distinct CDR3 sequences, with about nine tenths occurring only once. The CDR3 runs to 15 residues. The V and J ends lost 5 bases and 7 bases, in that order; junction bases with no gene match: 9. CDR1 is LGHDT and CDR2 is YNNKEL in the germline V gene (reference sequence). Material for sequencing was CD8+ T cells from PBMCs. This clonotype was obtained from a human donor with multiple sclerosis. This chain joins TRBV3-1 and TRBJ2-2, with TRBD1 identical over 8 bases. The CDR3 DNA follows: TGTGCCAGCAGCGCCTGGACAGGGCCCGGCGGGGAGCTGTTTTTT. The encoded protein is CASSAWTGPGGELFF.